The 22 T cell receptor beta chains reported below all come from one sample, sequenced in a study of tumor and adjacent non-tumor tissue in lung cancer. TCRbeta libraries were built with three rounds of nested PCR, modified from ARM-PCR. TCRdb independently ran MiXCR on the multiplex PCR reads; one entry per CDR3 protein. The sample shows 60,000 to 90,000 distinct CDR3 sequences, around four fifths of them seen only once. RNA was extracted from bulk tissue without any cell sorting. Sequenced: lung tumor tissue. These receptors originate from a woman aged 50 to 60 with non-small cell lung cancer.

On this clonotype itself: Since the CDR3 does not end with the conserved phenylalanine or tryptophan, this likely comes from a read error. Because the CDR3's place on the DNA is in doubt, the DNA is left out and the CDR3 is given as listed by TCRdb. CDR3 sequence: CASIRTGAASYDQYL. The rearrangement uses TRBV11-1 and TRBJ2-7; the listed D gene, TRBD1, was not tested against the DNA. The CDR3 numbers 15 amino acids, ends counted. Germline CDR1 SGHAT, CDR2 FQDESV (reference sequence).

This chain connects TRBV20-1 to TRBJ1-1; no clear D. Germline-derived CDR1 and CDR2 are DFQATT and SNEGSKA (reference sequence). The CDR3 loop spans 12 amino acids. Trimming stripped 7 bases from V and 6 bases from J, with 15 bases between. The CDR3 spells CSGGLIVAEAFF. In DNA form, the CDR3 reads TGCAGTGGAGGTTTAATAGTTGCTGAAGCTTTCTTT.

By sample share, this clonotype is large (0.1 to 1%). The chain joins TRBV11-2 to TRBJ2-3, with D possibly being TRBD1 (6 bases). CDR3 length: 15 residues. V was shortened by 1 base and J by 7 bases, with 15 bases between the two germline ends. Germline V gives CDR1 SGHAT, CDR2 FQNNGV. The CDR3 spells CASSLGPPGDHTQYF. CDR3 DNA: TGTGCCAGCAGCTTAGGACCCCCAGGGGACCATACGCAGTATTTT.

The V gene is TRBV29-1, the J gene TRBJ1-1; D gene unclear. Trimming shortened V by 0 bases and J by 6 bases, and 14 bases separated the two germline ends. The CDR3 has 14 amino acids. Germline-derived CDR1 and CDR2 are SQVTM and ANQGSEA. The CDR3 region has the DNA TGCAGCGTTGAAGAGGTAACAAGACGACCTGAAGCTTTCTTT. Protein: CSVEEVTRRPEAFF.

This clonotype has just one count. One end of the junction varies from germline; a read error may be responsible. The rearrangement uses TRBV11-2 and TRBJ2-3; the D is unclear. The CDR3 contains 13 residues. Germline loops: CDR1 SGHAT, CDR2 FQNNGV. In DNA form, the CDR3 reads TGTGCCAGCAACTTAGATCGGGCAGACACGCAGTTTTTT. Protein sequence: CASNLDRADTQFF.

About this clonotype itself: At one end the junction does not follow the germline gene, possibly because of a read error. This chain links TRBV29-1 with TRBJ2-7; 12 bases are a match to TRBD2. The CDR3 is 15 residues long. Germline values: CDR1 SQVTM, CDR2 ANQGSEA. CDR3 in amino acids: CSAIRTSGMVYEQYF. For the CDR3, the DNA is TGCAGCGCCATTCGGACTAGCGGGATGGTCTACGAACAGTACTTC.

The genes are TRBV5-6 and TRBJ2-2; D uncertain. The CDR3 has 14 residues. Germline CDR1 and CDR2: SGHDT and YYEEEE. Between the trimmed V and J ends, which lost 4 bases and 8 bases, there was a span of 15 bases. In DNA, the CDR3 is TGTGCCAGCAGCCCCTTACTACCTCGGGGGGAGCTGTTTTTT. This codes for CASSPLLPRGELFF. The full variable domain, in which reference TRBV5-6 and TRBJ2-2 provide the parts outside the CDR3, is DAGVTQSPTHLIKTRGQQVTLRCSPKSGHDTVSWYQQALGQGPQFIFQYYEEEERQRGNFPDRFSGHQFPNYSSELNVNALLLGDSALYLCASSPLLPRGELFFGEGSRLTVL.

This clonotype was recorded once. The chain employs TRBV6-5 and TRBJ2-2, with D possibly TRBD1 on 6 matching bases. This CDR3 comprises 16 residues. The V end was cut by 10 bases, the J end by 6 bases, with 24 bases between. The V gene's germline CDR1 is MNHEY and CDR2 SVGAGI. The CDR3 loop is CANREQAILSAGELFF. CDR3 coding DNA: TGTGCCAACAGGGAACAGGCGATCCTTTCCGCCGGGGAGCTGTTTTTT.

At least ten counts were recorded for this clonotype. The CDR3 is CASSQGTGVTTDTQYF. The DNA of the CDR3 is TGTGCCAGCAGCCAAGGGACAGGGGTTACCACAGATACGCAGTATTTT. The rearrangement uses TRBV4-2 and TRBJ2-3, with 9 bases matching TRBD1. This CDR3 is built from 16 residues. Germline CDR1 and CDR2: LGHNA and YNFKEQ. V lost 1 base, J lost 2 bases, and 4 bases stayed unmatched.

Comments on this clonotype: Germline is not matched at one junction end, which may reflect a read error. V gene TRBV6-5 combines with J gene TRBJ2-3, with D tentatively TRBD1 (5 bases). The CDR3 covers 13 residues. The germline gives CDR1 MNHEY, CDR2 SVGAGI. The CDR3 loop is CASRDLSTGTQYF. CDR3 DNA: TGCGCCAGCAGAGATCTTAGCACAGGTACGCAGTATTTT.

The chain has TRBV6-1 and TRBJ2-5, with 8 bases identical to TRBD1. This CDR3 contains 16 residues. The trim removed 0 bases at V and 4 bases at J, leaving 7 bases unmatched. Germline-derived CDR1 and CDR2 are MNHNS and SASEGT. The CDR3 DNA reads TGTGCCAGCAGTGAAGCCGTAGGACAGGGAGGAGAGACCCAGTACTTC. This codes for CASSEAVGQGGETQYF.

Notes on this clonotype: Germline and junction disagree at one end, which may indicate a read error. The CDR3 bases are TGTGCCAGCAACTTTCCCTCCCCTGGGGAGCAGCTCTTC. Residues: CASNFPSPGEQLF. The chain joins TRBV5-6 to TRBJ2-1, with a possible D match to TRBD2 (5 bases). Per germline, CDR1 SGHDT and CDR2 YYEEEE. The CDR3 extends over 13 amino acids. Looking up the rest from reference TRBV5-6 and TRBJ2-1 gives the full variable domain: DAGVTQSPTHLIKTRGQQVTLRCSPKSGHDTVSWYQQALGQGPQFIFQYYEEEERQRGNFPDRFSGHQFPNYSSELNVNALLLGDSALYLCASNFPSPGEQLFGPGTRLTVL.

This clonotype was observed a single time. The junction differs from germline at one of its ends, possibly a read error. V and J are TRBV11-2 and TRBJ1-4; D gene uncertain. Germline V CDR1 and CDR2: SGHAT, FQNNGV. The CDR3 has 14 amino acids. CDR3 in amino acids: CASSLAAINKKLFF. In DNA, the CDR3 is TGTGCCAGTAGCTTAGCAGCGATTAATAAAAAACTGTTTTTT.

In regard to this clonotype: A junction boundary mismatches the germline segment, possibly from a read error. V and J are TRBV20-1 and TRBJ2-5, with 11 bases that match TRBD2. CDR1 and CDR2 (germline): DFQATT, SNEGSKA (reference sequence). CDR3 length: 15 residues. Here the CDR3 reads CSARLLAGDQETQCF. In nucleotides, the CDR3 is TGCAGTGCTAGGTTACTAGCGGGAGACCAAGAGACCCAGTGCTTC.

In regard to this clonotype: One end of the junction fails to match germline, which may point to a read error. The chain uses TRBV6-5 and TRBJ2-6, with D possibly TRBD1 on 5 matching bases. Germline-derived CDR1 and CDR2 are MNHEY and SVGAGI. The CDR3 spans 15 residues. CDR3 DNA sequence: TGTGCCAGCAGGTGGAAGGGGTCTGGGGCCAACGTCCTAACTTTC. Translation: CASRWKGSGANVLTF.

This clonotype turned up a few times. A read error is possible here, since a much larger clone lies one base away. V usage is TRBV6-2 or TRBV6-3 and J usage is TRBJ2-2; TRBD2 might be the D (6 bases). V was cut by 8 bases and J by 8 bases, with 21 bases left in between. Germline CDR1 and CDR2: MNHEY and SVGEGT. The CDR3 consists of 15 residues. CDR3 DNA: TGTGCCAGCCCCCTTGGGGGGACCATTACGGGGGAGCTGTTTTTT. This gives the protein CASPLGGTITGELFF.

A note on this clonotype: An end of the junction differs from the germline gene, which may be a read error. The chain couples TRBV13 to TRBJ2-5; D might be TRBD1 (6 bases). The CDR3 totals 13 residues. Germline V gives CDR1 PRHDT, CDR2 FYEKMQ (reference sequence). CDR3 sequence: CARSLNRAETQYF. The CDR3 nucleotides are TGTGCCAGAAGCTTAAACAGGGCAGAGACCCAGTACTTC.

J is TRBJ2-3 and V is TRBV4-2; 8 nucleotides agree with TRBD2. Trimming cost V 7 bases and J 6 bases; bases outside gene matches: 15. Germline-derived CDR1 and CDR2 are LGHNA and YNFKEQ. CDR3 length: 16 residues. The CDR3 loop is CASNQDGLAGSDTQYF. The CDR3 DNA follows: TGTGCCAGCAACCAGGACGGATTAGCGGGATCTGATACGCAGTATTTT.

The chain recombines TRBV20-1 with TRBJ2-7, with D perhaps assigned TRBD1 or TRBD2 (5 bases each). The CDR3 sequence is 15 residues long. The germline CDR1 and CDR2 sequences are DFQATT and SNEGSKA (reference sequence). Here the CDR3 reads CSVRGVERENYEQYF. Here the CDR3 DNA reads TGCAGCGTTAGAGGGGTTGAACGGGAAAACTACGAGCAGTACTTC.

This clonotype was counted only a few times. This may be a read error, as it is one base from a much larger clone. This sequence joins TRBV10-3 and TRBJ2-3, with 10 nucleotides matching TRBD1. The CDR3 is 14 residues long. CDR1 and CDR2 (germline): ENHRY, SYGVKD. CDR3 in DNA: TGTGTCATCAGGGACAGGGGCCCGCAGGATACGCAGTATTTT. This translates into CVIRDRGPQDTQYF.

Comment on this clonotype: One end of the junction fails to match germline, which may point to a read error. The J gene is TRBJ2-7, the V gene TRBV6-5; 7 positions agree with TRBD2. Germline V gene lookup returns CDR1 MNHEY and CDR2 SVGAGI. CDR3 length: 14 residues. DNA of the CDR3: TGTGCCAGCACCAGCGGGACGATGTCCTACGAGCACTACTTC. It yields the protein CASTSGTMSYEHYF.

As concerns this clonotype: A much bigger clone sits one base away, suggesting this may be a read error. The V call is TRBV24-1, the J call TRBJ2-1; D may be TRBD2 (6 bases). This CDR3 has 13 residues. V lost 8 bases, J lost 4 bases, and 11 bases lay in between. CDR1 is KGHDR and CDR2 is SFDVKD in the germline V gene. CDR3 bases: TGTGCCACCAAACGGGAGTGGTACAATGAGCAGTTCTTC. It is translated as CATKREWYNEQFF.